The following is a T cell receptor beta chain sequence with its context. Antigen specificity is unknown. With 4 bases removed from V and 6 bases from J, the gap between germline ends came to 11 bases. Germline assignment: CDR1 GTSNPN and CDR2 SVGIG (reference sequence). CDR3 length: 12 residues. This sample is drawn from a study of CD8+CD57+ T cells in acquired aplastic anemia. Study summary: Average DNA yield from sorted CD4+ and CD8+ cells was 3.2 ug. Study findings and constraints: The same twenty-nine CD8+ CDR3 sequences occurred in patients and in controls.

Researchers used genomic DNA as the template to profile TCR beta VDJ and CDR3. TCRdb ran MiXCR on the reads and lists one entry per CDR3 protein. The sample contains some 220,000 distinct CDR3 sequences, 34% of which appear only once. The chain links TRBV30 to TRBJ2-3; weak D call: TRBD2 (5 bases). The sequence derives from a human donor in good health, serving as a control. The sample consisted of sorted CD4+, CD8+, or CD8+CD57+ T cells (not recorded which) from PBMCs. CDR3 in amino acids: CAWTPGSDTQYF. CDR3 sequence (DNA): TGTGCCTGGACGCCGGGATCCGATACGCAGTATTTT.